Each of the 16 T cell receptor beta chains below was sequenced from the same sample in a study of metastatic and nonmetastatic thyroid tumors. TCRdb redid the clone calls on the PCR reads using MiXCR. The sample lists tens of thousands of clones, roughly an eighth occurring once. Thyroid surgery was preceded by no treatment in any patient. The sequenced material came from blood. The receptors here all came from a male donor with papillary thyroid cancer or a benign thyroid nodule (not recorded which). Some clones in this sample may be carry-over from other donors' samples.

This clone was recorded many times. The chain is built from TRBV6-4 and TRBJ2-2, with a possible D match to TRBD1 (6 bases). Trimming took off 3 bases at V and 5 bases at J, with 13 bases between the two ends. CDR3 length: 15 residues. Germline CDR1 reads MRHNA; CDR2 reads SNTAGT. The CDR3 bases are TGTGCCAGCAGTGAGAATGGGGGCGGGACCGGGGAGCTGTTTTTT. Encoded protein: CASSENGGGTGELFF.

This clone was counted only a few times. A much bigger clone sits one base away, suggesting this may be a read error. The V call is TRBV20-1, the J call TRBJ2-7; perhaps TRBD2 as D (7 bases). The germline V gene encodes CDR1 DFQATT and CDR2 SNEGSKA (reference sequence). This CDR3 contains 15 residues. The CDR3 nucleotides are TGTAGTGCTAACCCTGGGGCGGGGGCGAGGTACGGGCAGTACTTC. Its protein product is CSANPGAGARYGQYF.

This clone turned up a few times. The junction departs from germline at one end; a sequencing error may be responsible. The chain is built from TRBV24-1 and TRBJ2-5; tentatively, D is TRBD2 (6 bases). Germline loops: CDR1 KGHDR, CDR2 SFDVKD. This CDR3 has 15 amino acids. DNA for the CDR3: TGTTCCACCAGTGATTGGGACGGGGGCCAAGAGACCCAGTACTTC. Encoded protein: CSTSDWDGGQETQYF.

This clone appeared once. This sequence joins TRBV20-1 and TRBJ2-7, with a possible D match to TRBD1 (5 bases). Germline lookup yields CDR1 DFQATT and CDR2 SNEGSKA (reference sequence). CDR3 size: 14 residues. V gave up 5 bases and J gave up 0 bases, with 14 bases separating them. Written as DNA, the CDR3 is TGCAGTGCTGAACCCGGACAAGGCTCCTACGAGCAGTACTTC. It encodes CSAEPGQGSYEQYF.

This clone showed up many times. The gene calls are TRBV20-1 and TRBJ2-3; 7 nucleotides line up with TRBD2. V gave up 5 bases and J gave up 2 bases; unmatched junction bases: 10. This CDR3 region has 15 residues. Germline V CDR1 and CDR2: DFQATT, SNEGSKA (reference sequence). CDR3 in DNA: TGCAGTGCTTCCCCTTTGACTAGCATCACAGATACGCAGTATTTT. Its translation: CSASPLTSITDTQYF.

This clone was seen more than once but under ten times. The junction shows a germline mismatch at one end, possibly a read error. CDR3 bases: TGCGCCAGCATCTTGGAGGGCGGTAGTCCCTATGAGCAGTACTTC. Encoded protein: CASILEGGSPYEQYF. The rearrangement links TRBV5-1 to TRBJ2-7, with a possible D match to TRBD2 (6 bases). The germline V gene has CDR1 SGHRS and CDR2 YFSETQ. The CDR3 loop spans 15 amino acids. Combining the CDR3 with reference TRBV5-1 and TRBJ2-7 gives the whole variable domain KAGVTQTPRYLIKTRGQQVTLSCSPISGHRSVSWYQQTPGQGLQFLFEYFSETQRNKGNFPGRFSGRQFSNSRSEMNVSTLELGDSALYLCASILEGGSPYEQYFGPGTRLTVT.

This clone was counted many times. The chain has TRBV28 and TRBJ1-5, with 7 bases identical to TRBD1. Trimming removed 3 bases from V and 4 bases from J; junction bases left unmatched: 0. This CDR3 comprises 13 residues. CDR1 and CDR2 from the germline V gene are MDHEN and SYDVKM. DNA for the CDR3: TGTGCCAGCAGTTTGACAGGGAATCAGCCCCAGCATTTT. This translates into CASSLTGNQPQHF.

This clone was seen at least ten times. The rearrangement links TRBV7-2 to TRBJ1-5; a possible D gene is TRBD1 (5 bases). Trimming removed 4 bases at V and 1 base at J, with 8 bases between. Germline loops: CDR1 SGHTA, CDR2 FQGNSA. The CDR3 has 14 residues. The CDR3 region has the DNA TGTGCCAGCAGCTCGGGACTGAGCAATCAGCCCCAGCATTTT. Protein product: CASSSGLSNQPQHF.

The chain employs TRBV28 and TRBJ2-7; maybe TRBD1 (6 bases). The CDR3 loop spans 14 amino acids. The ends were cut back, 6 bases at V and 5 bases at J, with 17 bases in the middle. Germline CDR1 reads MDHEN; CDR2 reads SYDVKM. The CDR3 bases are TGTGCCAGCAGCTCATCCGGGACAATCAACGAGCAGTACTTC. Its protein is CASSSSGTINEQYF.

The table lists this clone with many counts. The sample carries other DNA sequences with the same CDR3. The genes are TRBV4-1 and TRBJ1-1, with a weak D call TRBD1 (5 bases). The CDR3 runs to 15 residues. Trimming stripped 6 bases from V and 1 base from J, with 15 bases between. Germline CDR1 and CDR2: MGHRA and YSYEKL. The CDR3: CASSLQGEGNTEAFF. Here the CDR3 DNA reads TGCGCCAGCAGTCTCCAGGGCGAGGGGAACACTGAAGCTTTCTTT.

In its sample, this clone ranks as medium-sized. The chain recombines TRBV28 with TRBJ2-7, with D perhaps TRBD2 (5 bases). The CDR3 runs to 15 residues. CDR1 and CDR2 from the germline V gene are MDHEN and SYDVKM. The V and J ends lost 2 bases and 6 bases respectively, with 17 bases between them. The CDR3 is CASSLPGRSGSEQYF. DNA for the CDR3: TGTGCCAGCAGTTTACCCGGCCGGTCGGGATCCGAGCAGTACTTC.

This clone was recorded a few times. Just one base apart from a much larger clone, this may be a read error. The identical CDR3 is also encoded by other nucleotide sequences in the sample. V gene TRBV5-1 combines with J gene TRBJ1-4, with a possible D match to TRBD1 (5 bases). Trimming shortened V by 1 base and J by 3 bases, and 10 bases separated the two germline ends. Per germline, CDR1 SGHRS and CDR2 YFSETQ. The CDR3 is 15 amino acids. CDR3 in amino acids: CASSLWTGANEKLFF. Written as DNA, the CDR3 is TGCGCCAGCAGCTTGTGGACGGGGGCTAATGAAAAACTGTTTTTT.

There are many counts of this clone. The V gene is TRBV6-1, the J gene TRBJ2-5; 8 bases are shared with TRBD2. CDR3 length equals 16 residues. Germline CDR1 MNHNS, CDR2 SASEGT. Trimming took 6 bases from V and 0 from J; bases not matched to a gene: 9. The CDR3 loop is CASSPAPSGYQETQYF. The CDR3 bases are TGTGCCAGCAGCCCCGCGCCTAGCGGGTACCAAGAGACCCAGTACTTC.

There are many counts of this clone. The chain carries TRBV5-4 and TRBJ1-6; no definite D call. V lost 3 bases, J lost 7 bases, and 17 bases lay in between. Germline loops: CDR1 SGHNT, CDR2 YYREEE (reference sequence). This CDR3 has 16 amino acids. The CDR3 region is CASSSELQGPNSPLHF. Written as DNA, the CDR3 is TGTGCCAGCAGCTCCGAGCTACAAGGGCCCAATTCACCCCTCCACTTT.

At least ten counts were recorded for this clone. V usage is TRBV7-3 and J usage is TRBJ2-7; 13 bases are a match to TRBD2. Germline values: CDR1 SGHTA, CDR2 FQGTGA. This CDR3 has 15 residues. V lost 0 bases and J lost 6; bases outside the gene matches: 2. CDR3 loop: CASSLTGLAGTEQYF. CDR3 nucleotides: TGTGCCAGCAGCTTAACGGGACTAGCGGGAACCGAGCAGTACTTC.

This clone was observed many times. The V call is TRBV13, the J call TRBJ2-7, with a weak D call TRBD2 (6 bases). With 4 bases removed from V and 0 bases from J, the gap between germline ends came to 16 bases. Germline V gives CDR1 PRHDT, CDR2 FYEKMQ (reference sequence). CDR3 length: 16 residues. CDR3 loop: CASSWRSGLVSYEQYF. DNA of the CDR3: TGTGCCAGCAGCTGGCGAAGCGGGTTGGTCTCCTACGAGCAGTACTTC.